This entry lists 22 T cell receptor beta chains sequenced from one sample in a study of blood T cells in healthy people across ages. Then a second PCR, running roughly 7 to 11 cycles, was carried out with a sample-barcoded 5' primer and a J-beta primer mix. TCRdb reprocessed the 5' RACE reads via MiXCR and lists one record per CDR3 protein. The data show 1.5 million to 2 million distinct CDR3 sequences, with around 40% seen just once and around 23% held by the top ten. What was sequenced was blood. The receptors come from a human donor in good health.

The chain couples TRBV5-6 to TRBJ1-2; 7 nucleotides line up with TRBD1. V lost 4 bases to trimming and J lost 5 bases; unmatched junction nucleotides: 8. This CDR3 contains 14 residues. CDR1 SGHDT and CDR2 YYEEEE come from the germline V gene. In DNA, the CDR3 is TGTGCCAGCAGCACCGGGACAGCTATTTATGGCTACACCTTC. Its translation: CASSTGTAIYGYTF.

CDR3 coding DNA: TGTGCCAGCAGTACACAGGCCGTCTATGGCTACACCTTC. Amino acids: CASSTQAVYGYTF. The J gene is TRBJ1-2, the V gene TRBV6-6, with D perhaps TRBD1 (5 bases). The germline V gene has CDR1 MNHNY and CDR2 SVGAGI (reference sequence). Between the trimmed V and J ends, which lost 5 bases and 4 bases, there was a span of 11 bases. This CDR3 has 13 amino acids.

The gene calls are TRBV7-9 and TRBJ2-3; D is possibly TRBD2 (6 bases). This CDR3 has 15 residues. Trimming removed 10 bases at V and 3 bases at J, with 20 bases between. Germline CDR1 reads SEHNR; CDR2 reads FQNEAQ (reference sequence). CDR3: CATPPFGGITDTQYF. The CDR3 DNA sequence: TGTGCCACCCCACCGTTCGGGGGTATAACAGATACGCAGTATTTT.

This chain links TRBV7-2 with TRBJ1-6; D is uncertain. The germline V gene has CDR1 SGHTA and CDR2 FQGNSA. This CDR3 is built from 18 residues. V was cut by 4 bases and J by 4 bases, with 20 bases left in between. CDR3 protein: CASSSTPSDPSYNSPLHF. CDR3 nucleotide sequence: TGTGCCAGCAGCTCCACTCCATCCGACCCTAGTTATAATTCACCCCTCCACTTT. Full variable domain (remainder filled in from reference TRBV7-2 and TRBJ1-6): GAGVSQSPSNKVTEKGKDVELRCDPISGHTALYWYRQSLGQGLEFLIYFQGNSAPDKSGLPSDRFSAERTGGSVSTLTIQRTQQEDSAVYLCASSSTPSDPSYNSPLHFGNGTRLTVT.

This clonotype was seen only a few times. The V call is TRBV7-2, the J call TRBJ2-1, with 12 positions matching TRBD2. This CDR3 region has 16 residues. Looked up from germline, CDR1 is SGHTA and CDR2 is FQGNSA. V shed 2 bases and J 7 bases; nucleotides not matched to a gene: 6. In DNA form, the CDR3 reads TGTGCCAGCAGCTTACCCGCCCTAGCGGGGGGGAATGAGCAGTTCTTC. Its protein is CASSLPALAGGNEQFF.

This clonotype was counted only a few times. V and J are TRBV28 and TRBJ2-4, with 10 positions matching TRBD1. The end of the DNA fits TRBJ2-7 better, so the J call may be wrong. The CDR3 is made up of 14 amino acids. Germline V lookup: CDR1 MDHEN, CDR2 SYDVKM. The CDR3 spells CASSPGQGFHEQYF. CDR3 DNA sequence: TGTGCCAGCAGCCCGGGACAGGGGTTCCACGAGCAGTACTTC.

This clonotype was counted only a few times. This rearrangement joins TRBV29-1 to TRBJ2-1, with 13 bases fitting TRBD2. This CDR3 is 14 amino acids long. V lost 5 bases, J lost 2 bases, and 0 bases stayed unmatched. Germline V gene data show CDR1 as SQVTM and CDR2 as ANQGSEA. In DNA form, the CDR3 reads TGCAGCGTTACTAGCGGGGGGGCCTACAATGAGCAGTTCTTC. Translated, it gives CSVTSGGAYNEQFF.

The rearrangement links TRBV29-1 to TRBJ2-7, with 9 bases matching TRBD1. CDR3 length: 13 residues. The germline gives CDR1 SQVTM, CDR2 ANQGSEA. Unmatched junction bases numbered 5, after V lost 6 bases and J lost 2 bases. In DNA form, the CDR3 reads TGCAGCGTGGGACAGGGTACAACCTACGAGCAGTACTTC. The encoded protein is CSVGQGTTYEQYF.

The rearrangement joins TRBV4-3 to TRBJ1-2; maybe TRBD1 (5 bases). This CDR3 contains 16 residues. Germline V gene data show CDR1 as LGHNA and CDR2 as YSLEER. V lost 0 bases and J lost 8, with 19 bases in between. The CDR3 region is CASSQEVPPGFGGYTF. CDR3 DNA: TGCGCCAGCAGCCAAGAGGTACCGCCAGGGTTTGGGGGCTACACCTTC.

The CDR3 region is CASGMLTGVEETQYF. The CDR3 DNA reads as TGTGCCAGCGGAATGCTGACAGGGGTGGAGGAGACCCAGTACTTC. J is TRBJ2-5 and V is TRBV2; TRBD1 matches at 8 bases. This CDR3 has 15 residues. CDR1 is SNHLY and CDR2 is FYNNEI in the germline V gene. J gave up 5 bases and V 8 bases, and 13 bases lay outside the gene matches. The whole variable domain, remainder taken from reference TRBV2 and TRBJ2-5, is EPEVTQTPSHQVTQMGQEVILRCVPISNHLYFYWYRQILGQKVEFLVSFYNNEISEKSEIFDDQFSVERPDGSNFTLKIRSTKLEDSAMYFCASGMLTGVEETQYFGPGTRLLVL.

The V and J genes are TRBV6-2 or TRBV6-3 and TRBJ1-5; D gene uncertain. The CDR3 sequence is 15 residues long. Germline V gives CDR1 MNHEY, CDR2 SVGEGT. V shed 2 bases and J shed 0 bases, with 8 bases lying between them. The CDR3 here is CASSYRKNSNQPQHF. The DNA of the CDR3 is TGTGCCAGCAGTTACAGGAAGAATAGCAATCAGCCCCAGCATTTT.

The chain joins TRBV10-3 to TRBJ2-7, with a possible D match to TRBD1 (6 bases). The CDR3 covers 14 residues. Germline V gives CDR1 ENHRY, CDR2 SYGVKD. Trimming shortened V by 8 bases and J by 1 base, and 15 bases separated the two germline ends. CDR3 nucleotides: TGTGCCATCGGGTGGGACACCAATTCCTACGAGCAGTACTTC. Encoded protein: CAIGWDTNSYEQYF.

V and J are TRBV11-2 and TRBJ2-1, with a tentative D call TRBD2 (6 bases). The length of the CDR3 is 12 residues. CDR1 is SGHAT and CDR2 is FQNNGV in the germline V gene. The germline V and J ends were trimmed by 1 base and 13 bases, with 11 bases remaining between them. The chain's CDR3 is CASSLGGLGQFF. CDR3 nucleotides: TGTGCCAGCAGCTTAGGGGGACTGGGACAGTTCTTC.

The gene calls are TRBV12-5 and TRBJ2-4; 10 nucleotides agree with TRBD2. Matching the DNA end better, TRBJ2-5 makes the J call doubtful. This CDR3 is 17 amino acids long. Germline V gene lookup returns CDR1 LGHNT and CDR2 FRNRAP. As DNA, the CDR3 is TGTGCTAGTGGTCCAGCAGGGACTAGCGTTTGGTGGGAGACCCAGTACTTC. Translated, it gives CASGPAGTSVWWETQYF.

This clonotype has just a few counts. V is TRBV12-3 or TRBV12-4 and J is TRBJ2-5; unclear D gene. The CDR3 has 14 amino acids. V gave up 3 bases and J gave up 4 bases, with 12 bases separating them. The CDR3 loop reads CASSFALGIETQYF. CDR3 coding DNA: TGTGCCAGCAGTTTTGCGTTAGGGATAGAGACCCAGTACTTC.

The chain has TRBV28 and TRBJ2-1; either TRBD1 or TRBD2 may fit D (5 bases each). Germline assignment: CDR1 MDHEN and CDR2 SYDVKM. The V and J ends lost 1 base and 10 bases respectively, with 11 bases between them. This CDR3 has 13 residues. CDR3 in DNA: TGTGCCAGCAGTTTATTTATCCGGGACGAGCAGTTCTTC. Translated, it gives CASSLFIRDEQFF.

This sequence joins TRBV12-3 or TRBV12-4 and TRBJ1-3; D is perhaps TRBD1 (6 bases). CDR3 length: 14 residues. Trimming stripped 10 bases from V and 4 bases from J, with 17 bases between. The CDR3 DNA follows: TGTGCCACAGGGGTTAGTCAGACCGGAAACACCATATATTTT. The encoded protein is CATGVSQTGNTIYF.

The rearrangement joins TRBV20-1 to TRBJ1-1; possible D gene TRBD1, 6 bases. The CDR3 runs 13 residues. The germline CDR1 and CDR2 sequences are DFQATT and SNEGSKA (reference sequence). Between the trimmed V and J ends, which lost 6 bases and 2 bases, there was a span of 13 bases. CDR3 sequence (DNA): TGCAGTGCCCCCGGACAGATCAACACTGAAGCTTTCTTT. This translates into CSAPGQINTEAFF.

The rearrangement joins TRBV9 to TRBJ1-6, with D possibly being TRBD1 (6 bases). CDR3 length: 13 residues. V lost 9 bases to trimming and J lost 5 bases, with 12 bases between them. The V gene's germline CDR1 is SGDLS and CDR2 YYNGEE. CDR3 sequence: CATQGGDNSPLHF. DNA of the CDR3: TGTGCCACACAGGGTGGGGATAATTCACCCCTCCACTTT.

The chain links TRBV5-1 to TRBJ1-1; D is ambiguous. The germline gives CDR1 SGHRS, CDR2 YFSETQ. The V end was cut by 4 bases, the J end by 3 bases, with 10 bases between. The CDR3 length is 13 residues. The CDR3 DNA follows: TGCGCCAGCAGCCGGCGGGAGTACACTGAAGCTTTCTTT. This sequence encodes CASSRREYTEAFF. The entire variable domain, with the rest obtained from reference TRBV5-1 and TRBJ1-1, is as follows: KAGVTQTPRYLIKTRGQQVTLSCSPISGHRSVSWYQQTPGQGLQFLFEYFSETQRNKGNFPGRFSGRQFSNSRSEMNVSTLELGDSALYLCASSRREYTEAFFGQGTRLTVV.

This clonotype was observed a few times. The chain combines TRBV20-1 with TRBJ2-1; 9 bases map to TRBD2. The junction had 9 bases not matched to a gene; V was cut back by 2 bases and J by 4 bases. The CDR3 has 16 amino acids. Germline lookup yields CDR1 DFQATT and CDR2 SNEGSKA (reference sequence). The DNA for the CDR3 is TGCAGTGCTAGAAAGGAGCCCAGCGGGGGGTACAATGAGCAGTTCTTC. This encodes CSARKEPSGGYNEQFF.

V is TRBV9 and J is TRBJ2-4; TRBD2 aligns across 11 bases. V lost 3 bases to trimming and J lost 13 bases; unmatched junction nucleotides: 12. CDR1 and CDR2 (germline): SGDLS, YYNGEE. CDR3 length equals 15 residues. The CDR3 protein is CASSATSGDYNEQYF. The CDR3 coding sequence is TGTGCCAGCAGCGCGACTAGCGGGGACTACAATGAGCAGTACTTC.